Presented here are 28 T cell receptor beta chains from one specimen sequenced in a study of blood T cells in healthy people across ages. A second PCR of 7 to 11 cycles used a sample-barcoded 5' primer and a J-beta primer mix. TCRdb reprocessed the 5' RACE reads with MiXCR, giving one entry per CDR3 protein. The table records around 820,000 distinct CDR3 sequences, 25% of them present only once. A further study also used this sample, focusing on T cells of mothers and their children.

Input material: blood. Receptors were obtained from a boy between 10 and 17 years old in good health.

The chain carries TRBV29-1 and TRBJ2-7, with D hard to call. Germline loops: CDR1 SQVTM, CDR2 ANQGSEA. The CDR3 covers 12 residues. V was trimmed by 6 bases and J by 2 bases, leaving 11 bases between them. In nucleotides, the CDR3 is TGCAGCGTCGCAAGGAGCGCCTACGAGCAGTACTTC. Protein product: CSVARSAYEQYF.

This clonotype appeared a few times. The V call is TRBV28, the J call TRBJ1-2; TRBD1 agrees at 8 bases. The CDR3 runs 16 residues. The J segment lost 0 bases and the V segment lost 5 bases, leaving 8 bases of the junction unmatched. From germline, CDR1 is MDHEN and CDR2 SYDVKM. As DNA, the CDR3 is TGTGCCAGCAGTCCCCTAACAGGGGGGGCTAACTATGGCTACACCTTC. It codes for CASSPLTGGANYGYTF.

This clonotype was counted between two and nine times. This chain links TRBV4-3 with TRBJ2-5; D is unresolved. The J call could be wrong; TRBJ2-7 is a better fit for the DNA end. In germline, CDR1 is LGHNA, CDR2 YSLEER. The CDR3 loop spans 15 amino acids. CDR3 bases: TGCGCCAGCAGCCTAGGACGGACCCCCTCCTACGAGCAGTACTTC. Translation gives CASSLGRTPSYEQYF.

This clonotype turned up a few times. The J gene is TRBJ2-3, the V gene TRBV28, with a tentative D call TRBD2 (6 bases). This CDR3 has 16 amino acids. V gave up 1 base and J gave up 6 bases, with 17 bases separating them. Germline loops: CDR1 MDHEN, CDR2 SYDVKM. For the CDR3, the DNA is TGTGCCAGCAGTTTATCCCTCGGGAGAACAAGGGATACGCAGTATTTT. This codes for CASSLSLGRTRDTQYF. The entire variable domain, with the rest obtained from reference TRBV28 and TRBJ2-3, is as follows: DVKVTQSSRYLVKRTGEKVFLECVQDMDHENMFWYRQDPGLGLRLIYFSYDVKMKEKGDIPEGYSVSREKKERFSLILESASTNQTSMYLCASSLSLGRTRDTQYFGPGTRLTVL.

This clonotype turned up a few times. The chain links TRBV7-2 to TRBJ2-5; 8 nucleotides line up with TRBD1. The J call could be wrong; TRBJ2-7 is a better fit for the DNA end. Looked up from germline, CDR1 is SGHTA and CDR2 is FQGNSA. CDR3 length equals 15 residues. The CDR3: CASSFRGQDYYEQYF. DNA of the CDR3: TGTGCCAGCAGCTTCCGGGGACAGGACTACTACGAGCAGTACTTC.

Remarks on this clonotype: Given a much more abundant clone one base away, this may be a read error. This sequence joins TRBV28 and TRBJ2-7; unclear D gene. The CDR3 has 13 amino acids. Germline values: CDR1 MDHEN, CDR2 SYDVKM. Trimming took 3 bases from V and 0 from J, leaving 6 bases between them. As DNA, the CDR3 is TGTGCCAGCAGTTTCCACAGCTCCTACGAGCAGTACTTC. It is translated as CASSFHSSYEQYF.

This clonotype was seen a handful of times. The chain carries TRBV6-1 and TRBJ1-5; D gene uncertain. The CDR3 extends over 13 amino acids. Germline values: CDR1 MNHNS, CDR2 SASEGT. Between the trimmed V and J ends, which lost 6 bases and 4 bases, there was a span of 10 bases. As DNA, the CDR3 is TGTGCCAGCAGGGAATCGCCTAATCAGCCCCAGCATTTT. Its protein product is CASRESPNQPQHF.

The chain joins TRBV12-3 or TRBV12-4 to TRBJ2-5; TRBD2 might be the D (6 bases). Trimming removed 5 bases at V and 1 base at J, with 14 bases between. The CDR3 is 15 residues long. CDR3 loop: CASSHNSGGQETQYF. The CDR3, as DNA: TGTGCCAGCAGTCACAATAGCGGAGGCCAAGAGACCCAGTACTTC.

This clonotype has more than one count but fewer than ten. The CDR3: CASALGTQETQYF. The DNA for the CDR3 is TGTGCTAGTGCCCTAGGGACCCAAGAGACCCAGTACTTC. The rearrangement uses TRBV12-5 and TRBJ2-5; D may be TRBD1 or TRBD2 (5 bases each). With 7 bases removed from V and 1 base from J, the gap between germline ends came to 10 bases. CDR3 length: 13 residues. Germline values: CDR1 LGHNT, CDR2 FRNRAP.

This clonotype has only a few counts. This rearrangement joins TRBV7-9 to TRBJ2-3; 9 bases line up with TRBD1. This CDR3 contains 17 residues. Germline values: CDR1 SEHNR, CDR2 FQNEAQ (reference sequence). The V segment lost 5 bases and the J segment 1 base; nucleotides outside the gene matches: 10. Written as DNA, the CDR3 is TGTGCCAGCAGCACCGGACAGGGGTGGAAGGGCACAGATACGCAGTATTTT. This translates into CASSTGQGWKGTDTQYF.

This clonotype has just a few counts. CDR3 sequence (DNA): TGTGCCAGCAGCTTCCCGGATCTCGTCAATGAGCAGTTCTTC. Its protein product is CASSFPDLVNEQFF. The chain joins TRBV7-8 to TRBJ2-1, with D hard to call. Trimming took 3 bases from V and 6 from J, leaving 12 bases between them. The germline gives CDR1 SGHVS, CDR2 FQNEAQ. This CDR3 is 14 amino acids long.

This clonotype occurred a few times. The rearrangement links TRBV4-1 to TRBJ1-1; weak D call: TRBD1 (6 bases). The germline V gene has CDR1 MGHRA and CDR2 YSYEKL. Trimming shortened V by 2 bases and J by 0 bases, and 10 bases separated the two germline ends. The CDR3 is made up of 15 amino acids. The CDR3, as DNA: TGCGCCAGCAGCCAACCCGGGACATTGAACACTGAAGCTTTCTTT. Translation: CASSQPGTLNTEAFF.

V usage is TRBV7-8 and J usage is TRBJ2-5; D is possibly TRBD2 (5 bases). This CDR3 is built from 18 residues. Looked up from germline, CDR1 is SGHVS and CDR2 is FQNEAQ. V lost 3 bases and J lost 2, with 22 bases in between. CDR3 nucleotides: TGTGCCAGCAGCTTTTCTTCAAAGGAGCGGAAACCTCAAGAGACCCAGTACTTC. Translated: CASSFSSKERKPQETQYF.

This clonotype came up a few times. In DNA form, the CDR3 reads TGCGCCAGCAGCTCACGACGGGGAGGTTTTGCCGGGCAGTACTTC. Its protein is CASSSRRGGFAGQYF. The chain uses TRBV4-3 and TRBJ2-7; D may be TRBD2 (6 bases). The germline V gene encodes CDR1 LGHNA and CDR2 YSLEER. V dropped 5 bases and J dropped 9 bases, with 23 bases sitting between them. This CDR3 comprises 15 residues.

The chain combines TRBV2 with TRBJ2-3; 8 positions match TRBD2. V was clipped by 7 bases and J by 3 bases; unmatched bases: 27. Germline loops: CDR1 SNHLY, CDR2 FYNNEI. The CDR3 runs to 21 residues. The CDR3 loop reads CASNDRVAVSTSVFMTDTQYF. CDR3 nucleotides: TGTGCCAGCAATGATCGCGTGGCAGTGTCGACTAGCGTCTTTATGACAGATACGCAGTATTTT.

The CDR3, as DNA: TGCAGCCTTATCCGGGACCACGGTGAGATCGAAGAGACCCAGTACTTC. Translation: CSLIRDHGEIEETQYF. V usage is TRBV29-1 and J usage is TRBJ2-5, with D perhaps assigned TRBD1 or TRBD2 (5 bases each). Trimming took 8 bases from V and 3 from J, leaving 25 bases between them. This CDR3 is 16 amino acids long. Germline lookup yields CDR1 SQVTM and CDR2 ANQGSEA.

The rearrangement joins TRBV5-1 to TRBJ2-5; 7 bases are a match to TRBD2. Trimming cost V 4 bases and J 7 bases; bases outside gene matches: 10. The germline CDR1 and CDR2 sequences are SGHRS and YFSETQ. CDR3 length equals 14 residues. The CDR3 bases are TGCGCCAGCAGCGTGACGGGACTACGTGCGACCCAGTACTTC. It translates to CASSVTGLRATQYF.

This sequence joins TRBV15 and TRBJ2-4, with D perhaps being TRBD1 or TRBD2 (5 bases each). V lost 5 bases, J lost 4 bases, and 12 bases lay in between. The germline gives CDR1 LNHNV, CDR2 YYDKDF (reference sequence). The CDR3 covers 14 residues. CDR3 residues: CATSEGRLKNIQYF. CDR3 sequence (DNA): TGTGCCACCAGCGAGGGACGGCTAAAAAACATTCAGTACTTC.

The chain employs TRBV7-8 and TRBJ2-5; D is ambiguous. The CDR3 extends over 13 amino acids. V was clipped by 6 bases and J by 4 bases, with 12 bases between them. The germline V gene encodes CDR1 SGHVS and CDR2 FQNEAQ. CDR3 sequence (DNA): TGTGCCAGCAGAGACCAGGTCCCAGAGACCCAGTACTTC. This translates into CASRDQVPETQYF.

The chain couples TRBV12-3 or TRBV12-4 to TRBJ2-3; 9 bases line up with TRBD2. The CDR3 is 17 amino acids. With V trimmed by 2 bases and J by 5 bases, 11 bases remained unmatched. CDR3 sequence: CASSLPAGGARGDTQYF. The CDR3 bases are TGTGCCAGCAGTTTACCAGCGGGAGGAGCGAGAGGAGATACGCAGTATTTT.

The chain recombines TRBV4-1 with TRBJ1-1, with 10 bases aligning to TRBD1. The CDR3 has 15 residues. In germline, CDR1 is MGHRA, CDR2 YSYEKL. V lost 4 bases, J lost 6 bases, and 8 bases stayed unmatched. The CDR3 DNA sequence: TGCGCCAGCAGCCTTTCGACAGGGGGCTACGCTGAAGCTTTCTTT. It yields the protein CASSLSTGGYAEAFF.

The V call is TRBV28, the J call TRBJ1-4; D ambiguous. Trimming removed 6 bases from V and 2 bases from J, with 19 bases in between. The CDR3 is 17 amino acids. Germline loops: CDR1 MDHEN, CDR2 SYDVKM. Here the CDR3 DNA reads TGTGCCAGCAGCCCAAACCCGTCCCTGGGCACTAATGAAAAACTGTTTTTT. Translation: CASSPNPSLGTNEKLFF.

The chain couples TRBV12-3 or TRBV12-4 to TRBJ2-7; the D is unclear. V lost 3 bases to trimming and J lost 1 base, with 7 bases between them. The CDR3 runs 13 residues. The CDR3 DNA reads TGTGCCAGCAGTTTGCCGCAGTCCTACGAGCAGTACTTC. It codes for CASSLPQSYEQYF.

The V gene is TRBV7-9, the J gene TRBJ2-7, with TRBD2 as a possible D gene (7 bases). The germline V gene encodes CDR1 SEHNR and CDR2 FQNEAQ (reference sequence). There are 12 residues in the CDR3. V lost 5 bases to trimming and J lost 7 bases, with 12 bases between them. The CDR3 sequence: CASSRGGNEQYF. In DNA form, the CDR3 reads TGTGCCAGCAGCAGGGGGGGGAATGAGCAGTACTTC.

This clonotype was observed a few times. The V gene is TRBV20-1, the J gene TRBJ2-1; possibly TRBD2 for D (6 bases). The CDR3 contains 15 residues. Germline CDR1 is DFQATT and CDR2 is SNEGSKA (reference sequence). V lost 1 base and J 3 bases, leaving 13 bases between the germline ends. The CDR3 coding sequence is TGCAGTGCTAGAGCACTGGGACTTCACTACAATGAGCAGTTCTTC. Translating it yields CSARALGLHYNEQFF.

The chain is built from TRBV20-1 and TRBJ2-7, with 8 bases fitting TRBD1. The J segment lost 1 base and the V segment lost 3 bases, leaving 2 bases of the junction unmatched. Germline CDR1 is DFQATT and CDR2 is SNEGSKA (reference sequence). CDR3 length equals 13 residues. The CDR3 DNA is TGCAGTGCTAGGAGGACAGGGTCCTACGAGCAGTACTTC. It translates to CSARRTGSYEQYF.

This clonotype was found a few times. CDR3 DNA sequence: TGTGCCTGGAGTTCTCCTCTAGAGGGGGCCAACGTCCTGACTTTC. As protein: CAWSSPLEGANVLTF. V is TRBV30 and J is TRBJ2-6; no reliable D call. The V end lost 2 bases, the J end lost 4 bases, and 12 bases lay between the germline ends. The CDR3 runs 15 residues. Germline CDR1 and CDR2: GTSNPN and SVGIG (reference sequence).

The table lists this clonotype with a few counts. The chain is built from TRBV7-9 and TRBJ2-7; D possibly corresponds to TRBD1 (6 bases). V lost 0 bases and J lost 6, with 12 bases in between. Germline V lookup: CDR1 SEHNR, CDR2 FQNEAQ (reference sequence). There are 14 residues in the CDR3. As DNA, the CDR3 is TGTGCCAGCAGCTTAGCCCTGACAGGAGCCGAGCAGTACTTC. Amino acid sequence: CASSLALTGAEQYF.